The source of this T cell receptor (beta chain) is a study of shared clonotypes between healthy human individuals (dated by TCRdb to about 2020). Concerning the study at large: Two women and three men aged 18 to 49 years were included in the cohort. For each donor, CD4 naive and CD4 memory were each given three plates, CD8 naive was given two plates, and CD8 memory was given one plate. Blood TCR repertoires of a handful of healthy adults were deeply sequenced to estimate repertoire size and the extent of clonotype sharing between individuals. To increase sequencing depth and limit assay-specific biases, TCR repertoire library preparation and sequencing were carried out by different laboratories using diverse techniques. Each donor's leukapheresis produced roughly between roughly 0.94 and 9.5 billion PBMCs. The study at large found these results: Pairwise subsampling indicated that sequencing depth was expected to affect the degree of clonotype sharing among donors. The genetic and exposure-history diversity represented was limited by the small number of donors. When a handful of donors were compared, the shared fraction of clonotypes was roughly 4.8% for naive CD4, roughly 3.4% for naive CD8, 2% to 2.5% for memory CD4, and less than 0.45% for memory CD8. Naive subsets generally had larger estimated clonotype richness than memory subsets. Even with the large sequencing depth, rarefaction of the sorted-subset datasets indicated that sequencing was incomplete. Sampling was restricted to blood, and TCR repertoires in tissues likely differ from the TCR repertoires found in blood. Compared with non-shared clonotypes, clonotypes shared by all four sorted-subset donors had higher generation probabilities.

CD8 naive samples were CD45RO-negative cells positively selected for CCR7, giving a CD45RA+CCR7+ population that excluded TemRA cells. Healthy HIV-negative adults with no recently reported acute infections or vaccinations were included as donors. Every donor was a Caucasian adult residing in Nashville, Tennessee, USA. Blood was collected by leukapheresis, and PBMCs were isolated by Ficoll-Histopaque density gradient centrifugation and then cryopreserved in liquid nitrogen vapor phase. Purity and quantity of every magnetically sorted T cell population were checked by analytical flow cytometry. From each sorted fraction, genomic DNA was isolated and quantified by UV absorbance on a Nanodrop 2000c. With regard to this clone: Its antigen is not yet known. Within one base of it there is no much larger clone, and no base qualities were kept.

Using the deep immunoSEQ assay, multiplex PCR amplified TCR CDR3 regions from genomic DNA. Extracted genomic DNA from each cell subset was spread evenly across all wells of several immunoSEQ 96-well plates, with each plate serving as a replicate. For sorted subsets, approximately 200 ng of genomic DNA, equivalent to tens of thousands of T cell genomes, went into each replicate PCR. The purified libraries were quantified using a Qubit 3.0 fluorometer, sized with a Bioanalyzer 2100, and then quantified again using the KAPA Library Quantification kit. Every immunoSEQ 96-well plate was sequenced on a separate single-read 150-cycle Illumina NextSeq 550 flow cell. In the authors' own workflow: Because the immunoSEQ output included only junctional sequences and no quality scores, the filtering could not be the same as the filtering used for full-length reads. Sequences were annotated with PyIR, a Python wrapper for IgBLAST v1.9, using IMGT germline references to assign V/J genes and CDR3. Reads with weak V/J assignments (E-value above 1e-6), missing CDR3, stop codons, out-of-frame junctions, or ambiguous translated residues were removed. V3J clonotypes were defined as sequences sharing an identical inferred V gene, J gene, and CDR3 amino acid sequence. To compute the percentage overlap between repertoires, the number of shared unique clonotypes was divided by the size of the smaller repertoire. Three approaches were used to assess repertoire richness: RTK rarefaction, the Chao1 estimator, and Recon v2.1 estimates of unobserved clonotypes. Generation probabilities for all TCRbeta clonotypes obtained by the gDNA method from a few donors were computed using OLGA. Here the immuneACCESS table is served through TCRdb, limited to in-frame sequences with V and J called. Missing clones are a known gap in these copies; in checked studies unresolved V genes cover under half, and the rest lacks a known reason. V, J and clone size are taken as reported in that table, and D and trimming were inferred from the DNA itself. In this sample the table shows 1.5 million to 2.5 million clones, about 95% of which occur a single time. Of the sample, roughly 1% falls within the top ten clones.

Reading the germline V gene (reference sequence) gives CDR1 MNHEY and CDR2 SMNVEV. Inclusive of the bounding cysteine and phenylalanine, the CDR3 is 16 residues long. Of all the DNA, just the CDR3 is kept, 48 bases in frame from base 1. Clipping removes 4 bases from V and 3 bases from J, with 6 as the unmatched junction base count. This receptor was obtained from a young man in good health. Sequencing was performed on naive CD8+ T cells sorted from blood. The sample's cell subset or site label, in plain terms: CD45RA+CCR7+. Here the chain combines TRBV27 and TRBJ1-1; a stretch of 12 junction bases matches TRBD1. The CDR3 corresponds to CASSSGQGAIYTEAFF. The nucleotide sequence is TGTGCCAGCAGTTCGGGACAGGGGGCAATTTACACTGAAGCTTTCTTT.